The entry below gives a single T cell receptor beta chain sequence along with its context. Its antigen remains unknown. Between the trimmed V and J ends, which lost 7 bases and 0 bases, there was a span of 21 bases. The CDR3 extends over 17 amino acids. This record belongs to a study of T-cell memory formation after mild COVID-19. Overall study results and limits: Memory cells collected pre-infection included some clones that later responded, suggesting cross-reactive memory joined.

Each CDR3 protein gets one entry after TCRdb re-called the 5' RACE reads with MiXCR. Here the sample spans 400,000 to 500,000 distinct CDR3 sequences, less than 25% being singletons. The sequencing sample was made of PBMCs or a T cell subset sorted from them (not recorded which). The chain couples TRBV12-3 or TRBV12-4 to TRBJ1-1, with D perhaps TRBD1 (6 bases). The sequence came from an adult woman who had mild COVID-19 (a few samples of this study predate the infection). Cell type and time point are not known. CDR3 nucleotide sequence: TGTGCCAGCACCTACGGGGGGCCCAAAGGGGTGAACACTGAAGCTTTCTTT. As protein: CASTYGGPKGVNTEAFF.